A selection of T cell receptor beta chains follows, all from one sample in a study of post-analysis software for immune sequencing data. TCRdb itself ran the PCR reads through MiXCR, one entry per CDR3 protein. The sample holds a few hundred thousand distinct CDR3 sequences, 30% to 40% seen once. The specimen was blood. These receptors came from a girl aged 2 to 17 with multiple sclerosis. The CDR3 runs from the conserved cysteine through the conserved F or W. Fields, in order: J gene, clone size, D gene, V gene, CDR3 DNA, CDR3 protein. D genes are given only for firm matches. Clone size appears in some rows only: once, few, many, or a class for an expanded clone.

J: TRBJ2-4; size: few; D: .; V: TRBV20-1; DNA: TGCAGTGCTAGGTATACAGGGTTTGACATTCAGTACTTC; CDR3: CSARYTGFDIQYF
J: TRBJ2-3; size: .; D: .; V: TRBV3-1; DNA: TGTGCCAGCAGCCGGTGGCGTCATACGCAGTATTTT; CDR3: CASSRWRHTQYF
J: TRBJ1-1; size: .; D: .; V: TRBV4-1; DNA: TGCGCCAGCAGCCAAGGGTGGAACCTTGAAGCTTTCTTT; CDR3: CASSQGWNLEAFF
J: TRBJ1-2; size: once; D: TRBD1; V: TRBV29-1; DNA: TGCAGCGTTGGCAGGGGGCATGGCTACACCTTC; CDR3: CSVGRGHGYTF
J: TRBJ2-3; size: .; D: .; V: TRBV20-1; DNA: TGCAGTGCGCCCTCCGGTATTACGCAGTATTTT; CDR3: CSAPSGITQYF
J: TRBJ1-2; size: .; D: .; V: TRBV20-1; DNA: TGCAGTGCTAGCAGCACTCTTATCAACTATGGCTACACCTTC; CDR3: CSASSTLINYGYTF
J: TRBJ1-1; size: .; D: TRBD1; V: TRBV5-1; DNA: TGCGCCAGCAGCTTGGCGGGACAGGGGTGGACTGAAGCTTTCTTT; CDR3: CASSLAGQGWTEAFF
J: TRBJ2-3; size: .; D: .; V: TRBV7-9; DNA: TGTGCCAGCAGCTTAGCTTTCGGCGAGGGGGAAATGACAGATACGCAGTATTTT; CDR3: CASSLAFGEGEMTDTQYF
J: TRBJ1-1; size: .; D: .; V: TRBV5-1; DNA: TGCGCCAGCAGCCCAGACAGAGCCGACATGAACACTGAAGCTTTCTTT; CDR3: CASSPDRADMNTEAFF
J: TRBJ1-6; size: .; D: TRBD1; V: TRBV6-6; DNA: TGTGCCAGCAGTTACCTTGGACAGGCGCCCACTAATTCACCCCTCCACTTT; CDR3: CASSYLGQAPTNSPLHF
J: TRBJ2-7; size: few; D: .; V: TRBV20-1; DNA: TGCAGTGCTAGGGCGGGCTCCACCTACGAGCAGTACTTC; CDR3: CSARAGSTYEQYF
J: TRBJ2-7; size: .; D: TRBD1; V: TRBV5-6; DNA: TGTGCCAGCAGCTCGGTAGTGGACAGGGCCTACTACGAGCAGTACTTC; CDR3: CASSSVVDRAYYEQYF
J: TRBJ1-5; size: .; D: TRBD1; V: TRBV19; DNA: TGTGCCAGTAGTATCTTAGGGACAGGGGGCTATCAGCCCCAGCATTTT; CDR3: CASSILGTGGYQPQHF
J: TRBJ2-5; size: .; D: TRBD1; V: TRBV5-1; DNA: TGCGCCAGCAGCCCGGAGGGACAGGGGGCACGAACCCAGTACTTC; CDR3: CASSPEGQGARTQYF
J: TRBJ1-2; size: .; D: .; V: TRBV15; DNA: TGTGCCACCAGCAGAGATTACGAAATAAGGTTTGAGGGGGTAGACTATGGCTACACCTTC; CDR3: CATSRDYEIRFEGVDYGYTF
J: TRBJ1-2; size: .; D: .; V: TRBV12-3/TRBV12-4; DNA: TGTGCCAGCAGCCTGGGGGGTCTAAGGGGCTACACCTTC; CDR3: CASSLGGLRGYTF
J: TRBJ2-1; size: .; D: .; V: TRBV4-2; DNA: TGTGCCAGCAGCCAAGCTCGGCGTGAGCAGTTCTTC; CDR3: CASSQARREQFF
J: TRBJ1-2; size: .; D: TRBD1; V: TRBV5-1; DNA: TGCGCCAGCAGGGAACAGGGGGCTGGCGGCTACACCTTC; CDR3: CASREQGAGGYTF
J: TRBJ2-3; size: .; D: .; V: TRBV29-1; DNA: TGCAGCGTTTCGATAGGGGTTCCCACAGATACGCAGTATTTT; CDR3: CSVSIGVPTDTQYF
J: TRBJ1-2; size: few; D: TRBD1; V: TRBV28; DNA: TGTGCCAGCAGTTTAAGGGGGCCTACCTATGGCTACACCTTC; CDR3: CASSLRGPTYGYTF
J: TRBJ2-5; size: .; D: .; V: TRBV6-5; DNA: TGTGCCAGCACCCAGGCGGGGACCCAGTACTTC; CDR3: CASTQAGTQYF
J: TRBJ1-1; size: once; D: .; V: TRBV25-1; DNA: TGTGCCAGCAGTGATTTCTTAAGGCACCTCGAAGCTTTCTTT; CDR3: CASSDFLRHLEAFF
J: TRBJ1-2; size: many; D: TRBD1; V: TRBV6-4; DNA: TGTGCCAGCACTGACAGGGGAGGCGGCTACACCTTC; CDR3: CASTDRGGGYTF
J: TRBJ2-1; size: many; D: TRBD2; V: TRBV2; DNA: TGTGCCAGCAGTGAAGTGGTAGCGGGGGCCTACAATGAGCAGTTCTTC; CDR3: CASSEVVAGAYNEQFF
J: TRBJ2-7; size: .; D: .; V: TRBV19; DNA: TGTGCCAGTAGTCTTGGACAGCGTGATACCTACGAGCAGTACTTC; CDR3: CASSLGQRDTYEQYF
J: TRBJ1-2; size: .; D: .; V: TRBV5-8; DNA: TGTGCCAGCAACCGAGGGGTGACAGCGGCCTATGGCTACACCTTC; CDR3: CASNRGVTAAYGYTF
J: TRBJ2-7; size: few; D: .; V: TRBV5-1; DNA: TGCGCCAGCAGCCCGGAGGGGACACTATACGAGCAGTACTTC; CDR3: CASSPEGTLYEQYF